A single sample gave rise to the 23 T cell receptor beta chains below, sequenced in a study of T-cell reconstitution after alpha-beta-depleted transplantation in children. Unique molecular identifiers tagged the TCRbeta library. TCRdb called the PCR reads again in MiXCR, with one record for every CDR3 protein. The sample has some 200,000 distinct CDR3 sequences, around 9.7% seen once. The specimen was PBMCs from the stem cell graft donor, collected from the stem cell graft. These receptors were obtained from a human donor who donated a stem cell graft to a child with SCID.

This clonotype has a count of ten or more. The V and J genes are TRBV5-1 and TRBJ2-1, with 8 nucleotides matching TRBD2. Unmatched junction bases numbered 10, after V lost 2 bases and J lost 9 bases. The CDR3 totals 15 residues. Per germline, CDR1 SGHRS and CDR2 YFSETQ. The CDR3 coding sequence is TGCGCCAGCAGCTTTTCGGGGGGGGCGTTGGGTGAGCAGTTCTTC. This gives the protein CASSFSGGALGEQFF.

This clonotype was seen ten or more times. V usage is TRBV5-1 and J usage is TRBJ2-3; TRBD2 matches 9 bases. The CDR3 sequence is 17 residues long. J gave up 0 bases and V 5 bases, and 10 bases lay outside the gene matches. Looked up from germline, CDR1 is SGHRS and CDR2 is YFSETQ. The CDR3: CASSSSPSGTSTDTQYF. Written as DNA, the CDR3 is TGCGCCAGCAGTTCCTCACCTAGCGGGACTAGCACAGATACGCAGTATTTT. Full variable domain (rest looked up from reference TRBV5-1 and TRBJ2-3): KAGVTQTPRYLIKTRGQQVTLSCSPISGHRSVSWYQQTPGQGLQFLFEYFSETQRNKGNFPGRFSGRQFSNSRSEMNVSTLELGDSALYLCASSSSPSGTSTDTQYFGPGTRLTVL.

At least ten counts were recorded for this clonotype. The V gene is TRBV20-1, the J gene TRBJ2-3; no clear D. This CDR3 has 10 residues. Per the germline V gene, CDR1 is DFQATT and CDR2 is SNEGSKA (reference sequence). Deletions cut 3 bases from V and 7 bases from J, with 5 bases between. CDR3 amino acids: CSASPHTQYF. CDR3 nucleotides: TGCAGTGCTAGCCCGCATACGCAGTATTTT.

This clonotype was detected many times. V is TRBV7-2 and J is TRBJ1-4, with a tentative D call TRBD1 (6 bases). The germline V gene encodes CDR1 SGHTA and CDR2 FQGNSA. Trimming left V 0 bases short and J 8 bases short, with 13 bases between. This CDR3 contains 15 residues. The CDR3 DNA reads as TGTGCCAGCAGCTTAGCGGGGGGGCTACGAGAAAAACTGTTTTTT. This translates into CASSLAGGLREKLFF.

This clonotype has a count of ten or more. V gene TRBV5-6 combines with J gene TRBJ1-5; D is perhaps TRBD1 (5 bases). There are 13 residues in the CDR3. Trimming shortened V by 4 bases and J by 5 bases, and 10 bases separated the two germline ends. The germline V gene has CDR1 SGHDT and CDR2 YYEEEE. The CDR3: CASSLGPDQPQHF. The CDR3 DNA sequence: TGTGCCAGCAGCCTGGGACCTGATCAGCCCCAGCATTTT.

The gene calls are TRBV18 and TRBJ2-1; D call uncertain. Trimming stripped 7 bases from V and 12 bases from J, with 25 bases between. Germline V gene sequence: CDR1 KGHSH, CDR2 LQKENI. This CDR3 has 15 residues. CDR3 loop: CASLNPRIKGIRQFF. The CDR3 DNA sequence: TGTGCCAGCTTAAACCCCCGGATTAAGGGCATACGGCAGTTCTTC.

For the CDR3, the DNA is TGTGCCAGCAGCGTAGGTTTGGGAGTGAACACTGAAGCTTTCTTT. This sequence encodes CASSVGLGVNTEAFF. The rearrangement links TRBV9 to TRBJ1-1; D call uncertain. The CDR3 spans 15 residues. V was pared by 0 bases and J by 0 bases, with 9 bases between. The germline V gene encodes CDR1 SGDLS and CDR2 YYNGEE.

About this clonotype itself: One junction end disagrees with the germline gene, perhaps due to a read error. V and J are TRBV12-3 or TRBV12-4 and TRBJ2-3; 8 bases fit TRBD1. The CDR3 is 19 amino acids. The CDR3 loop is CASCLGQGTLRRITDTQYF. As DNA, the CDR3 is TGTGCCAGCTGTTTAGGACAGGGCACCCTCCGCCGAATCACAGATACGCAGTATTTT.

This clonotype was detected many times. CDR3 sequence (DNA): TGTGCCAGCAGCTTAGTTACTGAAGCTTTCTTT. This codes for CASSLVTEAFF. The chain uses TRBV7-9 and TRBJ1-1; D remains unclear. The CDR3 contains 11 residues. V dropped 1 base and J dropped 5 bases, with 2 bases sitting between them. Germline V gene lookup returns CDR1 SEHNR and CDR2 FQNEAQ (reference sequence).

This clonotype was found many times. This rearrangement joins TRBV15 to TRBJ1-4; 9 bases line up with TRBD1. Germline CDR1 reads LNHNV; CDR2 reads YYDKDF (reference sequence). With 1 base clipped from V and 7 bases from J, the junction kept 7 bases outside the gene matches. This CDR3 is built from 16 residues. CDR3 residues: CATSRAPGQGAEKLFF. The CDR3 nucleotides read TGTGCCACCAGCAGAGCACCGGGACAGGGCGCTGAAAAACTGTTTTTT. Full variable domain (missing parts from reference TRBV15 and TRBJ1-4): DAMVIQNPRYQVTQFGKPVTLSCSQTLNHNVMYWYQQKSSQAPKLLFHYYDKDFNNEADTPDNFQSRRPNTSFCFLDIRSPGLGDTAMYLCATSRAPGQGAEKLFFGSGTQLSVL.

Ten or more counts support this clonotype. The rearrangement uses TRBV27 and TRBJ2-7; D unclear. CDR1 and CDR2 (germline): MNHEY, SMNVEV (reference sequence). V was cut by 3 bases and J by 2 bases, with 11 bases left in between. The CDR3 spans 14 residues. CDR3 sequence: CASSFKDRTYEQYF. CDR3 sequence (DNA): TGTGCCAGCAGTTTTAAGGACCGCACCTACGAGCAGTACTTC.

This clonotype was found many times. The rearrangement links TRBV7-2 to TRBJ2-5; weak D call: TRBD1 (6 bases). Trimming left V 5 bases short and J 9 bases short, with 16 bases between. CDR1 and CDR2 (germline): SGHTA, FQGNSA. The length of the CDR3 is 13 residues. For the CDR3, the DNA is TGTGCCAGCAGCCCGACAGGAATCGGGTCCCAGTACTTC. It translates to CASSPTGIGSQYF.

Ten or more counts support this clonotype. The V call is TRBV7-6, the J call TRBJ2-3; unclear D gene. Germline-derived CDR1 and CDR2 are SGHVS and FNYEAQ. This CDR3 contains 12 residues. The germline V and J ends were trimmed by 1 base and 5 bases, with 4 bases remaining between them. Written as DNA, the CDR3 is TGTGCCAGCAGCTTAGAAATAGATACGCAGTATTTT. Translated: CASSLEIDTQYF. Filled out from reference TRBV7-6 and TRBJ2-3, the complete variable domain reads GAGVSQSPRYKVTKRGQDVALRCDPISGHVSLYWYRQALGQGPEFLTYFNYEAQQDKSGLPNDRFSAERPEGSISTLTIQRTEQRDSAMYRCASSLEIDTQYFGPGTRLTVL.

This clonotype was picked up many times. The CDR3 here is CASSQLGLAGGPGNTGELFF. The CDR3, as DNA: TGTGCCAGCAGCCAACTAGGACTAGCGGGGGGGCCAGGGAACACCGGGGAGCTGTTTTTT. The rearrangement uses TRBV3-1 and TRBJ2-2, with 15 bases aligning to TRBD2. V dropped 2 bases and J dropped 1; count of bases not matched to a gene: 8. Germline V gene sequence: CDR1 LGHDT, CDR2 YNNKEL (reference sequence). This CDR3 contains 20 residues.

The table lists this clonotype with many counts. V usage is TRBV6-5 and J usage is TRBJ2-1; D is possibly TRBD1 (5 bases). The CDR3 length is 16 residues. Trimming stripped 0 bases from V and 6 bases from J, with 15 bases between. Germline values: CDR1 MNHEY, CDR2 SVGAGI. The CDR3 region is CASSYSPLRQSNEQFF. The DNA for the CDR3 is TGTGCCAGCAGTTACTCGCCGCTTCGACAGTCCAATGAGCAGTTCTTC.

This clonotype came up many times. V and J are TRBV25-1 and TRBJ2-5, with 9 bases aligning to TRBD1. The CDR3 covers 16 residues. Germline assignment: CDR1 MGHDK and CDR2 SYGVNS. J gave up 2 bases and V 4 bases, and 8 bases lay outside the gene matches. Here the CDR3 DNA reads TGTGCCAGCAGTGCATTAACCGGGACAGGGCAAGAGACCCAGTACTTC. Translating it yields CASSALTGTGQETQYF.

There are many counts of this clonotype. The chain couples TRBV28 to TRBJ1-4; possibly TRBD1 for D (5 bases). Germline values: CDR1 MDHEN, CDR2 SYDVKM. The V end lost 1 base, the J end lost 14 bases, and 11 bases lay between the germline ends. The CDR3 extends over 12 amino acids. The CDR3 DNA follows: TGTGCCAGCAGTTTATATAAGGGGATGCTGTTTTTT. Its protein is CASSLYKGMLFF.

This clonotype was found many times. This chain connects TRBV20-1 to TRBJ2-6, with 9 bases matching TRBD1. J was trimmed by 0 bases and V by 3 bases; bases with no gene match: 9. The CDR3 is 18 amino acids. Germline V gene lookup returns CDR1 DFQATT and CDR2 SNEGSKA (reference sequence). The CDR3 loop is CSASVDRGSNSGANVLTF. Here the CDR3 DNA reads TGCAGTGCTAGTGTGGACAGGGGATCGAACTCTGGGGCCAACGTCCTGACTTTC.

This clonotype was seen many times. The chain is built from TRBV4-1 and TRBJ1-5; D unresolved. V lost 0 bases and J lost 4, with 13 bases in between. The CDR3 covers 16 residues. CDR1 and CDR2 (germline): MGHRA, YSYEKL. CDR3 amino acids: CASSQDFRWGNQPQHF. The CDR3 DNA reads as TGCGCCAGCAGCCAAGATTTTAGGTGGGGAAATCAGCCCCAGCATTTT.

A few counts support this clonotype. V is TRBV7-2 and J is TRBJ2-7; D unresolved. The germline CDR1 and CDR2 sequences are SGHTA and FQGNSA. V lost 5 bases and J lost 1, with 12 bases in between. This CDR3 contains 14 residues. The CDR3 loop reads CASSPLGWSYEQYF. Written as DNA, the CDR3 is TGTGCCAGCAGCCCCCTAGGGTGGTCCTACGAGCAGTACTTC.

The table lists this clonotype with many counts. The chain couples TRBV5-1 to TRBJ1-6; TRBD1 matches at 11 bases. The CDR3 loop spans 16 amino acids. With V trimmed by 1 base and J by 10 bases, 7 bases remained unmatched. Germline V gene data show CDR1 as SGHRS and CDR2 as YFSETQ. The CDR3 DNA reads TGCGCCAGCAGCTTGAGGTCGGGACAGGGGGACTCACCCCTCCACTTT. Its protein product is CASSLRSGQGDSPLHF.

This chain links TRBV12-3 or TRBV12-4 with TRBJ1-5; tentatively, D is TRBD1 (5 bases). The CDR3 consists of 14 residues. Trimming pared 2 bases from V and 7 bases from J, leaving 12 bases between. The CDR3 reads CASSLQARDQPQHF. The DNA of the CDR3 is TGTGCCAGCAGTTTACAAGCCAGGGACCAGCCCCAGCATTTT.

This clonotype was counted at least ten times. The chain recombines TRBV12-3 or TRBV12-4 with TRBJ2-7; D is possibly TRBD1 (6 bases). V was cut by 4 bases and J by 3 bases, with 10 bases left in between. There are 13 residues in the CDR3. DNA of the CDR3: TGTGCCAGCAGTTCGCCGGACAGCTACGAGCAGTACTTC. This translates into CASSSPDSYEQYF.